These T cell receptor beta chains were read from a single sample in a study of T cell responses to AZD1222 COVID-19 vaccine. Sequenced by immunoSEQ multiplex PCR; TCRdb stores in-frame clones only, minus some. Among approximately 110,000 clones listed, 88% were seen once. This specimen consisted of peripheral blood, obtained on day 0 of AZD1222 vaccination. These receptors were obtained from an adult in good health. CDR3s include the opening cysteine and the closing phenylalanine or tryptophan. A D gene is named only where the DNA matches it firmly. Size is omitted from some rows. Given values are once, few, many or a class for expanded clones.

j_call	clone_size	d_call	v_call	cdr3_aa	cdr3_nt
TRBJ1-2	.	.	TRBV5-4	CASSLDRANYGYTF	TGTGCCAGCAGCTTGGACAGAGCTAACTATGGCTACACCTTC
TRBJ2-6	once	.	TRBV30	CAWSGQTAGANVLTF	TGTGCCTGGAGTGGACAGACAGCTGGGGCCAACGTCCTGACTTTC
TRBJ1-6	.	TRBD1	TRBV6-5	CASRRDRVDSPLHF	TGTGCCAGCAGGAGGGACAGGGTGGATTCACCCCTCCACTTT
TRBJ2-3	once	TRBD2	TRBV3-1/TRBV3-2	CASEGLGTDTQYF	TGTGCCAGCGAAGGACTAGGCACAGATACGCAGTATTTT
TRBJ2-1	.	.	TRBV19	CASSISRDAPYNEQFF	TGTGCCAGTAGTATTTCGCGGGATGCCCCCTACAATGAGCAGTTCTTC
TRBJ2-1	.	.	TRBV27	CASSQESPSSYNEQFF	TGTGCCAGCAGCCAAGAGTCCCCAAGCTCCTACAATGAGCAGTTCTTC
TRBJ2-3	.	TRBD2	TRBV3-1/TRBV3-2	CASSQVASGRFRTDTQYF	TGTGCCAGCAGCCAAGTGGCTAGCGGGAGATTTCGCACAGATACGCAGTATTTT
TRBJ2-2	.	.	TRBV13	CASSSRGMGTGELFF	TGTGCCAGCAGCTCTCGGGGTATGGGGACCGGGGAGCTGTTTTTT
TRBJ2-7	.	.	TRBV18	CASSPGRYSYEQYF	TGTGCCAGCTCACCCGGACGGTACTCCTACGAGCAGTACTTC
TRBJ2-3	.	.	TRBV29-1	CSVEGGRMVDTQYF	TGCAGCGTTGAAGGAGGGAGAATGGTAGATACGCAGTATTTT
TRBJ2-5	.	.	TRBV24-1	CATSDRTGIQETQYF	TGTGCCACCAGTGACCGGACGGGAATTCAAGAGACCCAGTACTTC
TRBJ2-6	.	.	TRBV29-1	CSVVVGILSGANVLTF	TGCAGCGTTGTCGTGGGGATCCTCTCTGGGGCCAACGTCCTGACTTTC
TRBJ1-5	.	.	TRBV19	CASSLGSQPQHF	TGTGCCAGTAGTTTAGGGAGTCAGCCCCAGCATTTT
TRBJ2-1	once	.	TRBV27	CASSLSVGFWNEQFF	TGTGCCAGCAGTTTATCTGTGGGTTTTTGGAATGAGCAGTTCTTC
TRBJ2-4	.	TRBD1	TRBV5-8	CASSLFLGTDKNIQYF	TGTGCCAGCAGCTTATTCCTCGGGACAGACAAAAACATTCAGTACTTC
TRBJ1-5	.	.	TRBV28	CASSDQGVEYQPQHF	TGTGCCAGCAGCGACCAAGGGGTGGAGTATCAGCCCCAGCATTTT
TRBJ1-2	.	.	TRBV4-3	CASSPGGADYGYTF	TGCGCCAGCAGCCCTGGAGGGGCGGACTATGGCTACACCTTC
TRBJ1-1	.	.	TRBV5-4	CASSLVLTNTEAFF	TGTGCCAGCAGCTTGGTGTTGACTAACACTGAAGCTTTCTTT
TRBJ2-3	.	TRBD2	TRBV7-8	CASSPAGARADTQYF	TGTGCCAGCAGCCCAGCGGGAGCTCGGGCAGATACGCAGTATTTT
TRBJ2-7	.	TRBD1	TRBV28	CASSHRGYEQYF	TGTGCCAGCAGTCACAGGGGGTACGAGCAGTACTTC
TRBJ1-1	.	.	TRBV28	CASSSSNPGRARDTEAFF	TGTGCCAGCAGCTCCTCCAACCCCGGACGGGCGCGGGACACTGAAGCTTTCTTT
TRBJ2-7	.	TRBD2	TRBV4-2	CASSHRGRGLDEQYF	TGTGCCAGCAGCCACCGCGGGAGGGGGTTGGACGAGCAGTACTTC
TRBJ1-5	.	TRBD1	TRBV10-1	CASGGTGYSNQPQHF	TGCGCCAGCGGGGGGACAGGGTATAGCAATCAGCCCCAGCATTTT
TRBJ1-6	.	TRBD1	TRBV7-9	CASSSTGVNSPLHF	TGTGCCAGCAGCTCTACAGGGGTAAATTCACCCCTCCACTTT
TRBJ2-5	.	.	TRBV5-1	CASSLNVQETQYF	TGCGCCAGCAGCTTGAACGTCCAAGAGACCCAGTACTTC
TRBJ2-7	.	.	TRBV5-4	CASSPWGLETYEQYF	TGTGCCAGCAGCCCGTGGGGTCTTGAGACCTACGAGCAGTACTTC
TRBJ2-2	.	TRBD2	TRBV11-2	CASSRSAGGTGELFF	TGTGCCAGCAGCCGTTCAGCGGGAGGCACCGGGGAGCTGTTTTTT
TRBJ1-2	.	TRBD1	TRBV28	CASSRGTGVGYGYTF	TGTGCCAGCAGTCGGGGGACAGGGGTAGGCTATGGCTACACCTTC
TRBJ1-5	.	.	TRBV30	CAWSVRRGGNQPQHF	TGTGCCTGGAGTGTACGTAGAGGAGGCAATCAGCCCCAGCATTTT
TRBJ1-5	.	.	TRBV5-5	CASSLRHGEPQHF	TGTGCCAGCAGCTTAAGGCACGGGGAGCCCCAGCATTTT
TRBJ1-6	.	TRBD1	TRBV5-1	CASSSSDRETPLHF	TGCGCCAGCAGCTCATCAGACAGGGAGACACCCCTCCACTTT
TRBJ1-2	.	.	TRBV28	CASRTAENVGYTF	TGTGCCTCCCGGACAGCAGAAAATGTAGGCTACACCTTC
TRBJ2-1	.	.	TRBV4-3	CASSQEFERPTFF	TGCGCCAGCAGCCAAGAGTTCGAGCGTCCTACGTTCTTC
TRBJ2-1	.	.	TRBV7-2	CASSLDSAPYNEQFF	TGTGCCAGCAGCTTAGATAGCGCTCCCTACAATGAGCAGTTCTTC
TRBJ1-2	.	.	TRBV7-2	CASSLGQLGSYGYTF	TGTGCCAGCAGCTTAGGGCAGCTCGGGAGCTATGGCTACACCTTC
TRBJ1-5	.	TRBD1	TRBV2	CASSATGQVANQPQHF	TGTGCCAGCAGCGCAACCGGACAGGTTGCCAATCAGCCCCAGCATTTT
TRBJ1-4	.	.	TRBV3-1/TRBV3-2	CASSQSVGSWEKLFF	TGTGCCAGCAGCCAAAGTGTGGGGAGTTGGGAAAAACTGTTTTTT
TRBJ2-1	.	.	TRBV10-3	CAISGDGPNEQFF	TGTGCCATCAGTGGGGACGGCCCCAATGAGCAGTTCTTC
TRBJ2-3	.	.	TRBV11-2	CASSLAGTYTDTQYF	TGTGCCAGCAGCTTAGCCGGGACATACACAGATACGCAGTATTTT
TRBJ2-7	.	.	TRBV5-1	CASSSRGAYSSYEQYF	TGCGCCAGCAGCTCCCGGGGGGCCTACAGCTCCTACGAGCAGTACTTC
TRBJ2-3	once	.	TRBV19	CASSMISTDTQYF	TGTGCCAGTAGTATGATTAGCACAGATACGCAGTATTTT
TRBJ1-2	.	.	TRBV18	CASSASRTQNYGYTF	TGTGCCAGCTCAGCCTCTCGGACGCAAAACTATGGCTACACCTTC
TRBJ1-1	once	TRBD1	TRBV25-1	CASSEYGTGPVTEAFF	TGTGCCAGCAGTGAATATGGGACAGGGCCGGTCACTGAAGCTTTCTTT
TRBJ2-7	.	.	TRBV27	CASSTGTGGPEQYF	TGTGCCAGCTCGACCGGGACTGGGGGCCCCGAGCAGTACTTC
TRBJ2-5	.	TRBD1	TRBV5-1	CASSVQGEETQYF	TGCGCCAGCAGCGTACAGGGGGAAGAGACCCAGTACTTC
TRBJ2-5	.	.	TRBV28	CASSFFRGGTQYF	TGTGCCAGCAGTTTTTTCAGGGGCGGAACCCAGTACTTC
TRBJ2-5	few	TRBD1	TRBV12-3/TRBV12-4	CASRTGVEETQYF	TGTGCCAGCAGAACAGGGGTCGAAGAGACCCAGTACTTC
TRBJ1-1	once	.	TRBV6-5	CASRITGSGTEAFF	TGTGCCAGCAGGATCACAGGGTCGGGCACTGAAGCTTTCTTT
TRBJ1-2	once	TRBD1	TRBV7-2	CASSFGTGDGYTF	TGTGCCAGCAGCTTCGGGACAGGGGATGGCTACACCTTC
TRBJ2-7	.	TRBD2	TRBV19	CASSTREGGDEQYF	TGTGCCAGTAGTACGCGGGAGGGCGGGGACGAGCAGTACTTC